This T cell receptor beta chain was sequenced in a study of T cell responses to AZD1222 COVID-19 vaccine. Study results and limitations: Most donors were white British and more were female, and clonal diversity was possibly underestimated. Epitopes outside B.1.351 and B.1.1.7 mutated regions reportedly drew nearly half of spike TCRs. Repertoire sampling was restricted to post-peak T cell response timepoints.

Germline V CDR1 and CDR2: KGHDR, SFDVKD. The V end was cut by 0 bases, the J end by 5 bases, with 15 bases between. This CDR3 is 16 amino acids long. Using immunoSEQ multiplex PCR, the repertoire was profiled, and TCRdb retains in-frame clones only, with some absent. Of about 160,000 clones listed, about 91% were seen once; the top ten hold around 4.6%. Turning to this clone: Its antigen is currently unknown.

The V call is TRBV24-1, the J call TRBJ2-5, with D maybe TRBD1 (6 bases). The source is an adult in good health. Specimen: peripheral blood, collected on day 0 of MenACWY control vaccination. Written as DNA, the CDR3 is TGTGCCACCAGTGATTTGCCCAAAACAGGGTTGGAGACCCAGTACTTC. It specifies CATSDLPKTGLETQYF.